These 14 T cell receptor beta chains were all obtained from the same sample, sequenced in a study of T cell changes during pregnancy in multiple sclerosis. The repertoire was sequenced with immunoSEQ multiplex PCR; TCRdb's copy has only in-frame clones and lacks some. The top ten clones hold 2.5% of a sample with about 60,000 clones, around 97% of them seen once. The sample in question was CD8+ T cells from peripheral blood mononuclear cells, obtained after pregnancy. The receptors stem from a female donor with multiple sclerosis, enrolled in a pregnancy study.

The chain combines TRBV28 with TRBJ2-7; the match to TRBD1 covers 7 bases. Germline V gene sequence: CDR1 MDHEN, CDR2 SYDVKM. Losses at the gene ends were 2 bases for V and 1 base for J; bases not matched to a gene: 5. The CDR3 is 15 amino acids. CDR3 coding DNA: TGTGCCAGCAGTTTAGCGACAGGGATTTCCTACGAGCAGTACTTC. It yields the protein CASSLATGISYEQYF.

The chain links TRBV11-3 to TRBJ2-2; a weak D match, TRBD1 (6 bases). The length of the CDR3 is 17 residues. The V gene lost 4 bases and the J gene lost 4 bases, with 19 bases spanning the gap. Germline V gene lookup returns CDR1 SGHNT and CDR2 YENEEA. The CDR3 sequence: CASSSWEPGHTTGELFF. Written as DNA, the CDR3 is TGTGCCAGCAGCTCGTGGGAACCGGGACATACCACCGGGGAGCTGTTTTTT.

This chain connects TRBV7-8 to TRBJ2-1, with 13 positions matching TRBD2. CDR1 and CDR2 from the germline V gene are SGHVS and FQNEAQ. The CDR3 has 15 amino acids. After removal of 5 bases from V and 7 bases from J, the junction contained 5 bases not matched to a gene. CDR3 sequence: CASSPLAGGVNEQFF. Written as DNA, the CDR3 is TGTGCCAGCAGCCCACTAGCGGGAGGGGTAAATGAGCAGTTCTTC.

The chain is built from TRBV25-1 and TRBJ2-5, with a possible D match to TRBD1 (5 bases). CDR1 and CDR2 (germline): MGHDK, SYGVNS. The V end lost 3 bases, the J end lost 3 bases, and 8 bases lay between the germline ends. The CDR3 length is 13 residues. The CDR3, as DNA: TGTGCCAGCAGTGAGTACAGGAAAGAGACCCAGTACTTC. It is translated as CASSEYRKETQYF.

V usage is TRBV5-6 and J usage is TRBJ2-7, with 9 bases fitting TRBD2. The CDR3 has 16 amino acids. Germline CDR1 is SGHDT and CDR2 is YYEEEE. Germline trimming cut 1 base from V and 2 bases from J; bases unmatched to any gene: 7. CDR3 nucleotide sequence: TGTGCCAGCAGCTTGAGGCTAGCGGGACCCCCCTACGAGCAGTACTTC. Translating it yields CASSLRLAGPPYEQYF. Based on the CDR3 plus reference TRBV5-6 and TRBJ2-7, the full variable domain is DAGVTQSPTHLIKTRGQQVTLRCSPKSGHDTVSWYQQALGQGPQFIFQYYEEEERQRGNFPDRFSGHQFPNYSSELNVNALLLGDSALYLCASSLRLAGPPYEQYFGPGTRLTVT.

This chain joins TRBV6-5 and TRBJ1-2, with 8 positions matching TRBD1. V lost 6 bases and J lost 3; bases outside the gene matches: 6. CDR1 is MNHEY and CDR2 is SVGAGI in the germline V gene. The CDR3 sequence is 14 residues long. The CDR3 nucleotides are TGTGCCAGCAGATCCGGACAGGGCTACTATGGCTACACCTTC. Residues: CASRSGQGYYGYTF.

This clone has a single count. The rearrangement links TRBV6-6 to TRBJ2-7, with TRBD1 identical over 10 bases. The CDR3 has 15 residues. V lost 8 bases to trimming and J lost 3 bases; unmatched junction nucleotides: 10. The V gene's germline CDR1 is MNHNY and CDR2 SVGAGI (reference sequence). The chain's CDR3 is CASGGQGRMGYEQYF. The CDR3 nucleotides are TGTGCCAGCGGGGGACAGGGGAGAATGGGCTACGAGCAGTACTTC.

The chain joins TRBV19 to TRBJ2-1, with 7 bases lining up with TRBD1. In germline, CDR1 is LNHDA, CDR2 SQIVND (reference sequence). The CDR3 is 13 residues long. V shed 4 bases and J 4 bases; nucleotides not matched to a gene: 1. The CDR3 is CASSTTGYNEQFF. Here the CDR3 DNA reads TGTGCCAGTAGTACGACAGGGTACAATGAGCAGTTCTTC.

The rearrangement links TRBV7-2 to TRBJ2-7, with D perhaps TRBD2 (6 bases). In germline, CDR1 is SGHTA, CDR2 FQGNSA. V lost 4 bases to trimming and J lost 2 bases, with 12 bases between them. The CDR3 runs to 14 residues. CDR3 nucleotides: TGTGCCAGCAGCTCCGGGACTGCCCCCTACGAGCAGTACTTC. Translation: CASSSGTAPYEQYF.

V and J are TRBV29-1 and TRBJ2-2; weak D call: TRBD2 (5 bases). This CDR3 contains 15 residues. V lost 4 bases and J 4 bases, leaving 16 bases between the germline ends. Looked up from germline, CDR1 is SQVTM and CDR2 is ANQGSEA. The CDR3 reads CSVVEEGGSTGELFF. In nucleotides, the CDR3 is TGCAGCGTTGTGGAGGAAGGTGGAAGCACCGGGGAGCTGTTTTTT.

This clone showed up just a few times. The chain couples TRBV29-1 to TRBJ2-1, with TRBD2 identical over 7 bases. The CDR3 totals 14 residues. V trimming: 2 bases; J trimming: 6 bases; junction bases outside the gene matches: 7. CDR1 and CDR2 (germline): SQVTM, ANQGSEA. CDR3 loop: CSVETSVPSNEQFF. The DNA of the CDR3 is TGCAGCGTTGAAACTAGCGTGCCTTCCAATGAGCAGTTCTTC.

The rearrangement links TRBV27 to TRBJ2-5; D is undetermined. V lost 7 bases, J lost 1 base, and 10 bases lay in between. The CDR3 length is 13 residues. Germline V gene data show CDR1 as MNHEY and CDR2 as SMNVEV (reference sequence). CDR3 amino acids: CASKHRVQETQYF. CDR3 nucleotide sequence: TGTGCCAGCAAACATCGGGTCCAAGAGACCCAGTACTTC.

The chain is built from TRBV2 and TRBJ2-5; D is possibly TRBD2 (6 bases). Trimming took off 3 bases at V and 5 bases at J, with 13 bases between the two ends. The CDR3 spans 14 residues. CDR1 is SNHLY, CDR2 FYNNEI, per germline. Here the CDR3 reads CASSDALAGETQYF. In DNA, the CDR3 is TGTGCCAGCAGTGATGCACTAGCTGGTGAGACCCAGTACTTC.

The chain recombines TRBV9 with TRBJ2-2; 8 positions agree with TRBD1. This CDR3 has 16 residues. From germline, CDR1 is SGDLS and CDR2 YYNGEE. V shed 3 bases, J shed 2 bases, and the junction held 6 bases outside the gene matches. This chain's CDR3 is CASSGHRGSNTGELFF. The CDR3 bases are TGTGCCAGCAGCGGACACAGGGGGAGCAACACCGGGGAGCTGTTTTTT.